This is a list of T cell receptor beta chains from one sample in a study of blood T cell repertoires in COVID-19. Profiling relied on immunoSEQ multiplex PCR, and the TCRdb table lists in-frame clones only, not all of them. The repertoire has some 210,000 clones, about four fifths of them found once; the top ten carry under 3.5%. Sequencing input: peripheral blood. The receptor source for this set is a man aged 50-60 years with active or convalescent COVID-19. The CDR3 runs from the conserved cysteine through the conserved F or W. A D gene is named only where the DNA matches it firmly. Size is omitted from some rows. Given values are once, few, many or a class for expanded clones.

size	D	V	J	CDR3	DNA
few	NA	TRBV30	TRBJ1-1	CAWSAPDSLNTEAFF	TGTGCCTGGAGCGCCCCGGACAGCTTAAACACTGAAGCTTTCTTT
NA	NA	TRBV7-8	TRBJ1-1	CASSLGTANTEAFF	TGTGCCAGCAGCTTAGGGACAGCGAACACTGAAGCTTTCTTT
NA	NA	TRBV29-1	TRBJ1-1	CSVVEQLNTEAFF	TGCAGCGTTGTAGAACAACTGAACACTGAAGCTTTCTTT
NA	NA	TRBV10-3	TRBJ2-3	CATRTEIGDTQYF	TGTGCCACCCGGACAGAGATAGGAGATACGCAGTATTTT
NA	TRBD2	TRBV5-4	TRBJ2-7	CASSWTSGGDYEQYF	TGTGCCAGCAGCTGGACTAGCGGGGGAGACTACGAGCAGTACTTC
NA	NA	TRBV28	TRBJ2-1	CASSSGADYSSYNEQFF	TGTGCCAGCAGTTCTGGAGCGGACTACAGCTCCTACAATGAGCAGTTCTTC
NA	NA	TRBV5-5	TRBJ2-7	CASSPADEQYF	TGTGCCAGCAGCCCCGCGGACGAGCAGTACTTC
NA	NA	TRBV10-1	TRBJ1-1	CASTGQNTEAFF	TGCGCCAGCACGGGACAGAACACTGAAGCTTTCTTT
NA	NA	TRBV4-1	TRBJ1-5	CASSQVQDSNQPQHF	TGCGCCAGCAGCCAAGTACAGGATAGCAATCAGCCCCAGCATTTT
NA	TRBD1	TRBV28	TRBJ2-7	CASRIRTGSKYEQYF	TGTGCCAGCAGAATTCGGACAGGGAGTAAGTACGAGCAGTACTTC
NA	TRBD1	TRBV18	TRBJ1-2	CASSPSQGAVGYGYTF	TGTGCCAGCTCACCGTCTCAGGGGGCGGTTGGCTATGGCTACACCTTC
NA	NA	TRBV5-1	TRBJ1-1	CASSSWELNTEAFF	TGCGCCAGCAGCTCATGGGAGTTGAACACTGAAGCTTTCTTT
NA	NA	TRBV7-2	TRBJ1-2	CASSLTPWNYGYTF	TGTGCCAGCAGCCTAACCCCTTGGAACTATGGCTACACCTTC
NA	NA	TRBV28	TRBJ1-5	CASIEGVGLANQPQHF	TGTGCCAGCATCGAGGGCGTAGGGCTTGCAAATCAGCCCCAGCATTTT
NA	TRBD2	TRBV5-1	TRBJ2-5	CASSLVGSGSYGTQYF	TGCGCCAGCAGCTTGGTGGGTAGCGGGAGTTACGGGACCCAGTACTTC
NA	NA	TRBV7-8	TRBJ1-5	CASSLGEGQPQHF	TGTGCCAGCAGCTTAGGGGAGGGGCAGCCCCAGCATTTT
once	TRBD1	TRBV7-2	TRBJ2-5	CASSLVGTVQETQYF	TGTGCCAGCAGCTTAGTCGGGACAGTCCAAGAGACCCAGTACTTC
NA	TRBD2	TRBV6-5	TRBJ2-1	CASSYGDYTYNEQFF	TGTGCCAGCAGTTATGGGGACTACACCTACAATGAGCAGTTCTTC
NA	TRBD1	TRBV10-3	TRBJ2-2	CAISELFSQGALTGELFF	TGTGCCATCAGTGAGTTGTTCTCACAGGGGGCGCTCACCGGGGAGCTGTTTTTT
NA	TRBD2	TRBV5-1	TRBJ2-7	CASSLEPSGRADHEQYF	TGCGCCAGCAGCTTGGAACCTAGCGGGAGGGCCGACCACGAGCAGTACTTC
once	TRBD1	TRBV6-4	TRBJ1-1	CASSSDRSTEAFF	TGTGCCAGCAGTTCGGACAGGTCTACTGAAGCTTTCTTT
NA	NA	TRBV6-5	TRBJ1-2	CASSSSDRPQEDGYTF	NA
NA	NA	TRBV28	TRBJ1-4	CAATLGGGLATNEKLFF	TGTGCCGCTACTCTTGGAGGAGGACTTGCAACTAATGAAAAACTGTTTTTT
NA	NA	TRBV9	TRBJ1-2	CASSETAQGYPNYGYTF	TGTGCCAGCAGCGAGACGGCACAGGGATATCCTAACTATGGCTACACCTTC
NA	TRBD1	TRBV27	TRBJ1-1	CASSSYQGARAFF	TGTGCCAGCAGTTCCTACCAGGGGGCGCGAGCTTTCTTT
few	TRBD2	TRBV7-2	TRBJ2-5	CASSWVAGEQETQYF	TGTGCCAGCAGCTGGGTAGCGGGAGAACAAGAGACCCAGTACTTC
NA	TRBD2	TRBV10-2	TRBJ2-1	CASSESPAGTYNEQFF	TGCGCCAGCAGTGAGTCGCCAGCGGGGACCTACAATGAGCAGTTCTTC
NA	NA	TRBV18	TRBJ1-4	CASSPMTGTGEKLFF	TGTGCCAGCTCACCAATGACAGGCACCGGTGAAAAACTGTTTTTT
NA	TRBD1	TRBV5-5	TRBJ1-3	CASSRRTGGRDTIYF	TGTGCCAGCAGCCGAAGGACAGGGGGACGGGACACCATATATTTT
NA	TRBD1	TRBV6-5	TRBJ2-7	CASSYSLVRGHYEQYF	TGTGCCAGCAGTTACTCATTGGTCAGGGGGCATTACGAGCAGTACTTC
NA	NA	TRBV7-9	TRBJ1-5	CASSLGGGRHQPQHF	TGTGCCAGCAGCTTAGGGGGCGGACGGCATCAGCCCCAGCATTTT
few	TRBD1	TRBV7-8	TRBJ1-1	CASSHYRGSNTEAFF	TGTGCCAGCAGCCATTACAGGGGTTCGAACACTGAAGCTTTCTTT
NA	TRBD2	TRBV5-1	TRBJ2-5	CASSFSGDQETQYF	TGCGCCAGCAGCTTTAGCGGGGACCAAGAGACCCAGTACTTC
NA	TRBD2	TRBV5-1	TRBJ2-7	CASSFEGGPHEQYF	TGCGCCAGCAGCTTTGAGGGAGGGCCCCACGAGCAGTACTTC
NA	TRBD1	TRBV5-1	TRBJ2-2	CASSLEGTGRAGELFF	TGCGCCAGCAGCTTGGAAGGGACAGGGAGGGCCGGGGAGCTGTTTTTT
once	NA	TRBV6-5	TRBJ2-2	CASSPRYTGELFF	TGTGCCAGCAGCCCCCGGTACACCGGGGAGCTGTTTTTT
NA	NA	TRBV27	TRBJ1-2	CASSPGYGYTF	TGTGCCAGCAGCCCCGGCTATGGCTACACCTTC
NA	TRBD1	TRBV10-3	TRBJ1-2	CAISELSGGRVGYTF	TGTGCCATCAGTGAGTTGTCAGGGGGCCGGGTTGGCTACACCTTC
NA	TRBD2	TRBV3-1/TRBV3-2	TRBJ2-7	CASSQVGLAGSSYEQYF	TGTGCCAGCAGCCAAGTGGGACTAGCGGGTAGCTCCTACGAGCAGTACTTC
NA	TRBD2	TRBV28	TRBJ2-3	CASSPRGSSDTQYF	TGTGCCAGCAGTCCTCGCGGGAGCTCGGATACGCAGTATTTT
NA	NA	TRBV20-1	TRBJ2-3	CSAALEDTQYF	TGCAGTGCTGCCCTGGAGGATACGCAGTATTTT
NA	TRBD1	TRBV4-2	TRBJ1-2	CASSHPGQAEKGYTF	TGTGCCAGCAGCCACCCGGGACAGGCCGAGAAAGGCTACACCTTC
NA	NA	TRBV19	TRBJ2-3	CASSEGISTDTQYF	TGTGCCAGTAGCGAGGGTATTAGCACAGATACGCAGTATTTT
NA	TRBD1	TRBV6-6	TRBJ2-7	CASRKTGSSYEQYF	TGTGCCAGCAGGAAGACAGGGAGCTCCTACGAGCAGTACTTC
NA	TRBD1	TRBV5-1	TRBJ1-1	CASSLDRGTSQNTEAFF	TGCGCCAGCAGCTTGGACAGGGGGACCTCCCAGAACACTGAAGCTTTCTTT
NA	NA	TRBV23-1	TRBJ1-4	CASSLNRAGEKLFF	TGCGCCAGCAGTCTGAACAGGGCTGGGGAAAAACTGTTTTTT
NA	NA	TRBV9	TRBJ1-1	CASSVVQANTEAFF	TGTGCCAGCAGCGTAGTACAGGCGAACACTGAAGCTTTCTTT
NA	NA	TRBV7-8	TRBJ2-6	CASSFPLSGANVLTF	TGTGCCAGCAGCTTTCCTCTCTCTGGGGCCAACGTCCTGACTTTC